These T cell receptor beta chains were read from a single sample in a study of OX40 agonist ivuxolimab in advanced cancers. TCRdb keeps only in-frame clones here, not all; method: immunoSEQ multiplex PCR. The sample lists roughly 20,000 clones; about two thirds were seen once. Sequenced here: CD4+ or CD8+ T cells sorted from blood, sampled in a trial of the OX40 agonist ivuxolimab. These receptor sequences come from an adult with an advanced solid tumor such as melanoma, head and neck, liver or kidney cancer. Each CDR3 is given with its conserved first and last residue. The D gene is left open where the match is weak. Expanded clones get a size class; other rows say once, few or many, or leave the size out.

v_gene: TRBV28; j_gene: TRBJ2-4; d_gene: -; abundance: -; CDR3aa: CASSPTLLAKNIQYF; CDR3nt: TGTGCCAGCAGCCCTACACTGTTAGCCAAAAACATTCAGTACTTC
v_gene: TRBV19; j_gene: TRBJ2-1; d_gene: -; abundance: -; CDR3aa: CASKTKGGRGGEQFF; CDR3nt: TGTGCCAGTAAGACCAAGGGGGGCCGAGGAGGCGAGCAGTTCTTC
v_gene: TRBV6-6; j_gene: TRBJ2-7; d_gene: -; abundance: -; CDR3aa: CASSIGARYEQYF; CDR3nt: TGTGCCAGCAGTATCGGGGCGCGCTACGAGCAGTACTTC
v_gene: TRBV7-8; j_gene: TRBJ2-7; d_gene: -; abundance: -; CDR3aa: CASSLGLDEQYF; CDR3nt: TGTGCCAGCAGCCTCGGGTTGGACGAGCAGTACTTC
v_gene: TRBV28; j_gene: TRBJ2-3; d_gene: TRBD2; abundance: -; CDR3aa: CASRPQRGGADTQYF; CDR3nt: TGTGCCAGCAGGCCTCAGCGGGGGGGGGCAGATACGCAGTATTTT
v_gene: TRBV7-3; j_gene: TRBJ1-1; d_gene: -; abundance: -; CDR3aa: CASSLLGGSATEAFF; CDR3nt: TGTGCCAGCAGCTTGCTTGGGGGGTCGGCCACTGAAGCTTTCTTT
v_gene: TRBV7-8; j_gene: TRBJ2-1; d_gene: TRBD2; abundance: -; CDR3aa: CASSWTSGGSYNEQFF; CDR3nt: TGTGCCAGCAGCTGGACTAGCGGGGGCTCCTACAATGAGCAGTTCTTC
v_gene: TRBV27; j_gene: TRBJ1-5; d_gene: -; abundance: -; CDR3aa: CASSPPDSERNQPQHF; CDR3nt: TGTGCCAGCAGTCCTCCTGACAGCGAACGCAATCAGCCCCAGCATTTT
v_gene: TRBV15; j_gene: TRBJ1-5; d_gene: TRBD1; abundance: -; CDR3aa: CATSATNQGARNQPQHF; CDR3nt: TGTGCCACCAGCGCAACGAATCAGGGGGCTCGCAATCAGCCCCAGCATTTT
v_gene: TRBV21-1; j_gene: TRBJ1-1; d_gene: -; abundance: -; CDR3aa: CASSKLGSWNLNTEAFF; CDR3nt: TGTGCCAGCAGCAAATTGGGATCGTGGAACCTGAACACTGAAGCTTTCTTT
v_gene: TRBV9; j_gene: TRBJ2-2; d_gene: TRBD2; abundance: -; CDR3aa: CASSVFAGENTGELFF; CDR3nt: TGTGCCAGCAGCGTATTTGCGGGGGAGAACACTGGGGAGCTGTTTTTT
v_gene: TRBV7-3; j_gene: TRBJ2-2; d_gene: -; abundance: -; CDR3aa: CASSSTGSTGELFF; CDR3nt: TGTGCCAGCAGCTCAACAGGGAGCACCGGGGAGCTGTTTTTT
v_gene: TRBV14; j_gene: TRBJ2-1; d_gene: -; abundance: -; CDR3aa: CASSLRRNNEQFF; CDR3nt: TGTGCCAGCAGCCTGCGCCGGAACAATGAGCAGTTCTTC
v_gene: TRBV30; j_gene: TRBJ1-2; d_gene: -; abundance: -; CDR3aa: CAWIRESNYGYTF; CDR3nt: TGTGCCTGGATCCGAGAGAGTAACTATGGCTACACCTTC
v_gene: TRBV4-3; j_gene: TRBJ1-4; d_gene: TRBD1; abundance: -; CDR3aa: CASSQTWTGNEKLFF; CDR3nt: TGCGCCAGCAGCCAAACCTGGACAGGGAATGAAAAACTGTTTTTT
v_gene: TRBV23-1; j_gene: TRBJ2-2; d_gene: TRBD1; abundance: -; CDR3aa: CASVLAHRGTGYCPGELFF; CDR3nt: TGCGCCAGCGTACTCGCACACCGAGGGACAGGGTATTGTCCCGGGGAGCTGTTTTTT
v_gene: TRBV7-9; j_gene: TRBJ1-2; d_gene: TRBD1; abundance: -; CDR3aa: CASSSGTVNYGYTF; CDR3nt: TGTGCCAGCAGCTCCGGGACAGTTAACTATGGCTACACCTTC
v_gene: TRBV2; j_gene: TRBJ2-1; d_gene: -; abundance: -; CDR3aa: CASSGGDEQFF; CDR3nt: TGTGCCAGCAGTGGCGGCGATGAGCAGTTCTTC
v_gene: TRBV28; j_gene: TRBJ2-7; d_gene: TRBD2; abundance: -; CDR3aa: CASSLWNGREAYEQYF; CDR3nt: TGTGCCAGCAGTTTATGGAACGGGCGGGAGGCCTACGAGCAGTACTTC
v_gene: TRBV30; j_gene: TRBJ1-4; d_gene: -; abundance: -; CDR3aa: CAWTATNEKLFF; CDR3nt: TGTGCCTGGACAGCAACTAATGAAAAACTGTTTTTT
v_gene: TRBV19; j_gene: TRBJ1-6; d_gene: -; abundance: -; CDR3aa: CASSIGTNSPLHF; CDR3nt: TGTGCCAGTAGTATCGGGACAAATTCACCCCTCCACTTT
v_gene: TRBV4-3; j_gene: TRBJ1-1; d_gene: TRBD1; abundance: -; CDR3aa: CASSYQTGMAFF; CDR3nt: TGCGCCAGCAGCTACCAGACAGGGATGGCTTTCTTT
v_gene: TRBV19; j_gene: TRBJ1-5; d_gene: TRBD1; abundance: -; CDR3aa: CASSILTGSNQPQHF; CDR3nt: TGTGCCAGTAGTATCCTGACAGGGAGCAATCAGCCCCAGCATTTT
v_gene: TRBV18; j_gene: TRBJ2-5; d_gene: -; abundance: -; CDR3aa: CASSLHYQETQYF; CDR3nt: TGTGCCAGCTCACTCCATTACCAAGAGACCCAGTACTTC
v_gene: TRBV13; j_gene: TRBJ2-5; d_gene: -; abundance: -; CDR3aa: CASSLAGQGEETQYF; CDR3nt: TGTGCCAGCAGCTTAGCGGGCCAGGGTGAAGAGACCCAGTACTTC
v_gene: TRBV19; j_gene: TRBJ1-1; d_gene: -; abundance: few; CDR3aa: CASSMYSEVVMVNTEAFF; CDR3nt: TGTGCCAGTAGTATGTACTCGGAAGTGGTGATGGTGAACACTGAAGCTTTCTTT
v_gene: TRBV27; j_gene: TRBJ2-5; d_gene: TRBD2; abundance: once; CDR3aa: CASSHIRAGTSFQETQYF; CDR3nt: TGTGCCAGCAGTCACATAAGGGCCGGGACTAGCTTCCAAGAGACCCAGTACTTC
v_gene: TRBV29-1; j_gene: TRBJ2-4; d_gene: -; abundance: -; CDR3aa: CSASGPEGIGNIQYF; CDR3nt: TGCAGCGCCTCTGGGCCGGAAGGTATTGGAAACATTCAGTACTTC
v_gene: TRBV9; j_gene: TRBJ2-3; d_gene: TRBD2; abundance: -; CDR3aa: CASSVVAGGITDTQYF; CDR3nt: TGTGCCAGCAGCGTAGTGGCGGGGGGAATCACAGATACGCAGTATTTT
v_gene: TRBV30; j_gene: TRBJ2-7; d_gene: TRBD2; abundance: -; CDR3aa: CAWSGTSGNSYEQYF; CDR3nt: TGTGCCTGGAGTGGGACTAGCGGAAACTCCTACGAGCAGTACTTC
v_gene: TRBV30; j_gene: TRBJ2-7; d_gene: -; abundance: -; CDR3aa: CAWSDPNEQYF; CDR3nt: TGTGCCTGGAGTGATCCCAACGAGCAGTACTTC
v_gene: TRBV6-9; j_gene: TRBJ1-2; d_gene: -; abundance: -; CDR3aa: CASSPWGANYGYTF; CDR3nt: TGTGCCAGCAGCCCCTGGGGGGCCAACTATGGCTACACCTTC
v_gene: TRBV7-9; j_gene: TRBJ2-7; d_gene: -; abundance: -; CDR3aa: CASSHDRNYYEQYF; CDR3nt: TGTGCCAGCAGCCACGACAGGAACTACTACGAGCAGTACTTC
v_gene: TRBV28; j_gene: TRBJ2-7; d_gene: TRBD2; abundance: -; CDR3aa: CASSWTRGLAAYEQYF; CDR3nt: TGTGCCAGCAGTTGGACCCGGGGACTAGCTGCCTACGAGCAGTACTTC
v_gene: TRBV6-5; j_gene: TRBJ1-5; d_gene: -; abundance: -; CDR3aa: CASSFGPGNQPQHF; CDR3nt: TGTGCCAGCAGTTTTGGACCCGGCAATCAGCCCCAGCATTTT
v_gene: TRBV5-4; j_gene: TRBJ2-2; d_gene: -; abundance: -; CDR3aa: CASSLGLANTGELFF; CDR3nt: TGTGCCAGCAGCTTGGGACTAGCGAACACCGGGGAGCTGTTTTTT